The 20 T cell receptor beta chains given below trace back to one sample, sequenced in a study of T cell repertoires in cytomegalovirus infection. Each CDR3 protein gets one entry after TCRdb re-called the reads with MiXCR. Of under 250,000 distinct CDR3 sequences in the sample, 12% were seen once. Sequencing was carried out using PBMCs. The receptors originated from a human donor in good health (CMV status not recorded). Some clones in this sample may be carry-over from other donors' samples.

This clonotype occurred many times. The chain carries TRBV7-2 and TRBJ2-3; D is possibly TRBD2 (7 bases). Germline V CDR1 and CDR2: SGHTA, FQGNSA. Trimming cost V 1 base and J 5 bases, with 16 bases left between them. This CDR3 region has 16 residues. DNA for the CDR3: TGTGCCAGCAGCTTAGGCGGCGGGGGCCTTGGAGATACGCAGTATTTT. The encoded protein is CASSLGGGGLGDTQYF.

Ten or more counts support this clonotype. The rearrangement links TRBV7-2 to TRBJ1-5; 9 bases align to TRBD1. The CDR3 has 16 amino acids. Germline trimming cut 2 bases from V and 5 bases from J; bases unmatched to any gene: 7. CDR1 and CDR2 from the germline V gene are SGHTA and FQGNSA. The CDR3 DNA reads TGTGCCAGCAGCTTAACAGGGGGCAGGCGCGATCAGCCCCAGCATTTT. Protein sequence: CASSLTGGRRDQPQHF.

This clonotype has ten or more counts. This rearrangement joins TRBV28 to TRBJ2-1; TRBD2 might be the D (6 bases). The CDR3 length is 18 residues. Germline V gene sequence: CDR1 MDHEN, CDR2 SYDVKM. With 4 bases removed from V and 7 bases from J, the gap between germline ends came to 26 bases. CDR3 coding DNA: TGTGCCAGCAGTTGGCCGGCGGCCGACTGGGGGAGGCAGAATGAGCAGTTCTTC. Translation: CASSWPAADWGRQNEQFF.

Many counts were recorded for this clonotype. This chain joins TRBV7-6 and TRBJ2-1, with D maybe TRBD1 (7 bases). Germline V lookup: CDR1 SGHVS, CDR2 FNYEAQ. Between the trimmed V and J ends, which lost 6 bases and 5 bases, there was a span of 11 bases. CDR3 length equals 13 residues. The CDR3 loop is CASRSRGDNEQFF. CDR3 DNA sequence: TGTGCCAGCAGAAGCAGGGGGGACAATGAGCAGTTCTTC. The full variable domain, its missing parts supplied by reference TRBV7-6 and TRBJ2-1, is GAGVSQSPRYKVTKRGQDVALRCDPISGHVSLYWYRQALGQGPEFLTYFNYEAQQDKSGLPNDRFSAERPEGSISTLTIQRTEQRDSAMYRCASRSRGDNEQFFGPGTRLTVL.

The chain carries TRBV7-2 and TRBJ2-2; TRBD1 matches at 7 bases. Germline lookup yields CDR1 SGHTA and CDR2 FQGNSA. Trimming took 4 bases from V and 1 from J; bases not matched to a gene: 3. The CDR3 length is 15 residues. The CDR3 nucleotides are TGTGCCAGCAGCTCAGGGACAGAGAACACCGGGGAGCTGTTTTTT. This codes for CASSSGTENTGELFF.

The rearrangement joins TRBV7-4 to TRBJ2-1; 9 bases fit TRBD1. Germline V gene lookup returns CDR1 SGHVT and CDR2 SQSDAQ. V lost 3 bases and J lost 7; bases outside the gene matches: 10. This CDR3 has 16 residues. The CDR3 spells CASSFSGTGLENEQFF. The CDR3 DNA is TGTGCCAGCAGCTTCTCCGGGACAGGGCTTGAAAATGAGCAGTTCTTC.

This clonotype has ten or more counts. This sequence joins TRBV12-3 or TRBV12-4 and TRBJ2-7; 7 bases fit TRBD1. The CDR3 runs 14 residues. Trimming at V came to 2 bases and at J to 4 bases, leaving 5 bases not matched to a gene. The CDR3 nucleotides are TGTGCCAGCAGTTTAAGGGGGACAGATTACGAGCAGTACTTC. Its translation is CASSLRGTDYEQYF.

This clonotype appeared a few times. V is TRBV6-2 or TRBV6-3 and J is TRBJ2-1; 11 nucleotides line up with TRBD2. Germline V lookup: CDR1 MNHEY, CDR2 SVGEGT. V gave up 4 bases and J gave up 4 bases; unmatched junction bases: 6. The CDR3 runs 16 residues. The DNA for the CDR3 is TGTGCCAGCAGTTCCAAGACTAGCGGGGCTTACAATGAGCAGTTCTTC. It translates to CASSSKTSGAYNEQFF.

There are many counts of this clonotype. V and J are TRBV14 and TRBJ1-1; 7 nucleotides line up with TRBD1. CDR3 length: 15 amino acids. Germline V gene data show CDR1 as SGHDN and CDR2 as FVKESK. J lost 1 base, V lost 4 bases, and 6 bases had no gene match. The CDR3 nucleotides read TGTGCCAGCAGCCTCCGGACAGGCAAGAACACTGAAGCTTTCTTT. This translates into CASSLRTGKNTEAFF.

This rearrangement joins TRBV19 to TRBJ2-2; D uncertain. Germline V gives CDR1 LNHDA, CDR2 SQIVND (reference sequence). V was shortened by 5 bases and J by 6 bases, with 13 bases between the two germline ends. CDR3 length: 14 amino acids. Here the CDR3 reads CASSRNNNAGELFF. The CDR3 region has the DNA TGTGCCAGTAGTCGGAATAATAATGCCGGGGAGCTGTTTTTT.

V is TRBV28 and J is TRBJ1-5; TRBD1 aligns across 9 bases. CDR1 and CDR2 (germline): MDHEN, SYDVKM. Unmatched junction bases numbered 15, after V lost 6 bases and J lost 0 bases. The CDR3 runs 19 residues. The CDR3 DNA follows: TGTGCCAGCAGGTCCATGGGGACAGGGTTAGGGTATAGCAATCAGCCCCAGCATTTT. Translation gives CASRSMGTGLGYSNQPQHF.

Ten or more counts support this clonotype. The CDR3 nucleotides read TGCAGTGCCGTCCGGGACAGAGCCTACGAGCAGTACTTC. Translated: CSAVRDRAYEQYF. The rearrangement links TRBV20-1 to TRBJ2-7, with 7 bases lining up with TRBD1. CDR1 is DFQATT, CDR2 SNEGSKA, per germline (reference sequence). The V gene end was trimmed by 6 bases and the J gene end by 2 bases; junction bases not matched to a gene: 7. The CDR3 contains 13 residues.

This clonotype was seen a handful of times. The chain combines TRBV5-6 with TRBJ1-5; D possibly corresponds to TRBD1 (5 bases). The germline V and J ends were trimmed by 1 base and 0 bases, with 11 bases remaining between them. This CDR3 contains 16 residues. CDR1 and CDR2 (germline): SGHDT, YYEEEE. CDR3 loop: CASSLTGGYSNQPQHF. The CDR3, as DNA: TGTGCCAGCAGCTTGACGGGGGGGTATAGCAATCAGCCCCAGCATTTT.

This clonotype came up many times. CDR3 region: CASSLGHWYEQYF. Here the CDR3 DNA reads TGTGCCAGCAGCTTGGGACATTGGTACGAGCAGTACTTC. The chain links TRBV7-2 to TRBJ2-7, with D possibly matching TRBD1 (6 bases). Looked up from germline, CDR1 is SGHTA and CDR2 is FQGNSA. Trimming cost V 3 bases and J 4 bases, with 10 bases left between them. CDR3 size: 13 residues.

CDR3 region: CASSDGRQPQHF. The CDR3 DNA reads TGTGCCAGCAGTGATGGTAGGCAGCCCCAGCATTTT. The chain joins TRBV2 to TRBJ1-5; no definite D call. Germline V gene data show CDR1 as SNHLY and CDR2 as FYNNEI. This CDR3 contains 12 residues. V lost 3 bases, J lost 7 bases, and 7 bases lay in between.

In this sample, this clonotype turned up a few times. This chain connects TRBV19 to TRBJ2-3; D is perhaps TRBD1 or TRBD2 (5 bases each). Trimming took off 3 bases at V and 6 bases at J, with 16 bases between the two ends. Germline-derived CDR1 and CDR2 are LNHDA and SQIVND (reference sequence). The CDR3 is 15 amino acids. The CDR3 DNA is TGTGCCAGTAGTATCAGTGGGGACCACGGGGATACGCAGTATTTT. The encoded protein is CASSISGDHGDTQYF.

Only a few counts were recorded for this clonotype. V is TRBV20-1 and J is TRBJ2-2; D could derive from TRBD1 or TRBD2 (5 bases each). V was clipped by 5 bases and J by 5 bases, with 18 bases between them. Germline CDR1 and CDR2: DFQATT and SNEGSKA (reference sequence). The length of the CDR3 is 15 residues. The CDR3 sequence: CSAPRPSGATGELFF. CDR3 bases: TGCAGTGCTCCAAGACCGTCCGGGGCTACCGGGGAGCTGTTTTTT.

The chain employs TRBV2 and TRBJ1-1; no clear D. The germline gives CDR1 SNHLY, CDR2 FYNNEI. The V end lost 7 bases, the J end lost 1 base, and 10 bases lay between the germline ends. CDR3 length equals 13 residues. This CDR3 reads CASIERENTEAFF. CDR3 DNA: TGTGCCAGCATAGAACGAGAGAACACTGAAGCTTTCTTT.

This clonotype came up many times. CDR3 in amino acids: CASSFTGLNQETQYF. The CDR3 DNA sequence: TGTGCCAGCAGTTTCACGGGACTGAACCAAGAGACCCAGTACTTC. The chain couples TRBV7-2 to TRBJ2-5; TRBD2 is a possible D gene (6 bases). CDR1 is SGHTA, CDR2 FQGNSA, per germline. V dropped 6 bases and J dropped 0 bases, with 14 bases sitting between them. The CDR3 loop spans 15 amino acids.

This clonotype was recorded a few times. V usage is TRBV7-9 and J usage is TRBJ2-2; 9 nucleotides agree with TRBD2. This CDR3 comprises 16 residues. The germline gives CDR1 SEHNR, CDR2 FQNEAQ (reference sequence). After removal of 7 bases from V and 5 bases from J, the junction contained 11 bases not matched to a gene. This CDR3 is CASTYWGLARTGELFF. For the CDR3, the DNA is TGTGCCAGCACCTATTGGGGACTAGCACGTACCGGGGAGCTGTTTTTT.